This record covers a single T cell receptor beta chain. The sample originates from a study of blood T cell repertoires in COVID-19. On the study more broadly: Sites across the United States, Italy and Spain contributed samples from acute and convalescent COVID-19. From T cells, B-cell-depleted T cells, or PBMCs came the material, which was cDNA or gDNA.

As handled by the study authors: Nucleated cell number was recorded as an estimate derived from reference gene primer amplification. The assay was immunoSEQ multiplex PCR, and TCRdb's table has in-frame clones only and misses some. V and J calls and clone size are copied from that table; D and trimming were computed from the DNA. Found here are about 42,000 clones, around nine tenths of them singletons; the top ten hold about 0.36%. Trimming cost V 0 bases and J 6 bases, with 9 bases left between them. Germline V gene sequence: CDR1 LGHNA, CDR2 YSLEER. The CDR3 covers 15 residues. The J gene is TRBJ1-6, the V gene TRBV4-3; D perhaps matches TRBD1 (5 bases). This TCR derives from a human donor in a cohort sampled during active COVID-19. Sample: peripheral blood. CDR3 region: CASSQDSQGNSPLHF. Here the CDR3 DNA reads TGCGCCAGCAGCCAAGATAGCCAGGGTAATTCACCCCTCCACTTT.